A single sample gave rise to the 28 T cell receptor beta chains below, sequenced in a study of blood T cells in healthy people across ages. Through a sample-barcoded 5' primer and a J-beta primer mix, a second PCR was run for roughly 6 to 12 cycles. One entry per CDR3 protein, called by TCRdb with MiXCR from the 5' RACE reads. Of about 1.5 million distinct CDR3 sequences in the sample, approximately 39% were seen once. Sequenced: blood. All receptors come from a woman between 18 and 29 years old in good health.

V gene TRBV5-1 combines with J gene TRBJ2-4, with 8 bases aligning to TRBD1. Matching the DNA end better, TRBJ2-5 makes the J call doubtful. The CDR3 consists of 17 residues. Germline assignment: CDR1 SGHRS and CDR2 YFSETQ. CDR3 coding DNA: TGCGCCAGCAGCTCCTGGGACAGGACCCATCAGGCAGAGACCCAGTACTTC. Translation gives CASSSWDRTHQAETQYF.

The chain links TRBV4-1 to TRBJ2-1; no clear D gene. The V end was cut by 1 base, the J end by 8 bases, with 12 bases between. This CDR3 is built from 14 residues. The V gene's germline CDR1 is MGHRA and CDR2 YSYEKL. CDR3 bases: TGCGCCAGCAGCCAAGCGGCTAGTTGGGATGAGCAGTTCTTC. Its translation: CASSQAASWDEQFF.

This clonotype showed up just a few times. The rearrangement links TRBV5-1 to TRBJ1-6, with D hard to call. The length of the CDR3 is 14 residues. V was trimmed by 0 bases and J by 6 bases, leaving 7 bases between them. From germline, CDR1 is SGHRS and CDR2 YFSETQ. The CDR3 region is CASSLGRFNSPLHF. CDR3 bases: TGCGCCAGCAGCTTGGGACGGTTTAATTCACCCCTCCACTTT.

This clonotype turned up a few times. This sequence joins TRBV9 and TRBJ1-2; perhaps TRBD1 as D (5 bases). The germline V gene encodes CDR1 SGDLS and CDR2 YYNGEE. V lost 4 bases to trimming and J lost 1 base, with 14 bases between them. The CDR3 contains 15 residues. CDR3 nucleotides: TGTGCCAGCAGCCGGGGCGGACGGCGTAACTATGGCTACACCTTC. Its translation: CASSRGGRRNYGYTF.

This clonotype showed up just a few times. The chain has TRBV5-1 and TRBJ2-1; D is unclear. V was clipped by 0 bases and J by 4 bases, with 17 bases between them. This CDR3 contains 17 residues. Germline assignment: CDR1 SGHRS and CDR2 YFSETQ. CDR3 loop: CASSLGVAGRGYNEQFF. CDR3 nucleotide sequence: TGCGCCAGCAGCTTGGGCGTCGCCGGGCGTGGATACAATGAGCAGTTCTTC.

There are a few counts of this clonotype. The chain joins TRBV6-2 or TRBV6-3 to TRBJ2-1, with 7 bases aligning to TRBD2. Germline trimming cut 6 bases from V and 7 bases from J; bases unmatched to any gene: 15. Germline assignment: CDR1 MNHEY and CDR2 SVGEGT. The length of the CDR3 is 16 residues. The CDR3 DNA is TGTGCCAGCAGACGTAGCGGGCGCGAACGAGGAAATGAGCAGTTCTTC. As protein: CASRRSGRERGNEQFF.

This clonotype was seen a few times. This CDR3 is CASSLGSGRVYNEQFF. The CDR3 DNA reads as TGTGCCAGCAGCTTGGGTAGCGGGAGGGTTTACAATGAGCAGTTCTTC. The rearrangement uses TRBV5-6 and TRBJ2-1; 11 nucleotides agree with TRBD2. The germline gives CDR1 SGHDT, CDR2 YYEEEE. V shed 0 bases and J 4 bases; nucleotides not matched to a gene: 3. This CDR3 is 16 amino acids long.

The rearrangement links TRBV3-1 to TRBJ2-7; 10 bases fit TRBD1. The junction had 5 bases not matched to a gene; V was cut back by 4 bases and J by 2 bases. The CDR3 is made up of 15 amino acids. CDR1 is LGHDT, CDR2 YNNKEL, per germline (reference sequence). The CDR3 sequence is CASSRTGTGAYEQYF. CDR3 DNA sequence: TGTGCCAGCAGCCGAACCGGGACAGGGGCCTACGAGCAGTACTTC.

V gene TRBV27 combines with J gene TRBJ2-1; 9 positions agree with TRBD2. With V trimmed by 5 bases and J by 10 bases, 12 bases remained unmatched. CDR1 MNHEY and CDR2 SMNVEV come from the germline V gene (reference sequence). The CDR3 spans 15 residues. CDR3 residues: CASSNSGRSGYEQFF. The CDR3 DNA follows: TGTGCCAGCAGTAATAGCGGGAGATCAGGCTACGAGCAGTTCTTC.

The chain joins TRBV27 to TRBJ2-6; D tentatively fits TRBD1 or TRBD2 (5 bases each). Germline lookup yields CDR1 MNHEY and CDR2 SMNVEV (reference sequence). CDR3 length equals 16 residues. The germline V and J ends were trimmed by 2 bases and 1 base, with 9 bases remaining between them. CDR3 loop: CASSLGGGSGANVLTF. The DNA for the CDR3 is TGTGCCAGCAGTTTAGGGGGTGGTTCTGGGGCCAACGTCCTGACTTTC.

The chain is built from TRBV18 and TRBJ2-1; D unclear. Trimming left V 3 bases short and J 4 bases short, with 10 bases between. CDR1 and CDR2 (germline): KGHSH, LQKENI. This CDR3 contains 14 residues. The CDR3 coding sequence is TGTGCCAGCTCACCCCAAGATATATACAATGAGCAGTTCTTC. It specifies CASSPQDIYNEQFF.

This rearrangement joins TRBV7-6 to TRBJ2-7; TRBD2 matches 9 bases. Germline CDR1 SGHVS, CDR2 FNYEAQ. V shed 4 bases and J 6 bases; nucleotides not matched to a gene: 7. This CDR3 is 14 amino acids long. The CDR3 DNA is TGTGCCAGCAGCTCCAATAGCGGGAGTGCCGAGCAGTACTTC. Residues: CASSSNSGSAEQYF.

This clonotype came up many times. The CDR3 DNA follows: TGTGCCATCGCCGAGCAGGGGAGATACGAGCAGTACTTC. Protein: CAIAEQGRYEQYF. The rearrangement uses TRBV10-3 and TRBJ2-7, with D tentatively TRBD1 (6 bases). The CDR3 has 13 residues. Trimming removed 8 bases from V and 4 bases from J, with 15 bases in between. In germline, CDR1 is ENHRY, CDR2 SYGVKD.

V gene TRBV7-9 combines with J gene TRBJ2-4; TRBD2 might be the D (5 bases). The DNA end is more similar to TRBJ2-7, so the J call may be wrong. CDR1 and CDR2 (germline): SEHNR, FQNEAQ (reference sequence). CDR3 length: 14 residues. The CDR3 coding sequence is TGTGCCAGCAGCTTAGCACTAGAGAGGGACGAGCAGTACTTC. Translated: CASSLALERDEQYF.

The chain is built from TRBV4-2 and TRBJ2-3, with 8 nucleotides matching TRBD2. Germline CDR1 LGHNA, CDR2 YNFKEQ. The CDR3 totals 18 residues. V was clipped by 2 bases and J by 2 bases; unmatched bases: 12. The CDR3 here is CASSQSRASGLPTDTQYF. CDR3 nucleotide sequence: TGTGCCAGCAGCCAATCAAGGGCTAGCGGGTTACCCACAGATACGCAGTATTTT.

This clonotype appeared a few times. The J gene is TRBJ1-2, the V gene TRBV4-3; TRBD1 agrees at 8 bases. Trimming at V came to 0 bases and at J to 5 bases, leaving 8 bases not matched to a gene. The CDR3 has 16 amino acids. Germline-derived CDR1 and CDR2 are LGHNA and YSLEER. The CDR3 DNA reads TGCGCCAGCAGCCAAGATCAAGACAGGGGCCATTATGGCTACACCTTC. This codes for CASSQDQDRGHYGYTF.

The V call is TRBV24-1, the J call TRBJ2-3; D might be TRBD2 (6 bases). Germline-derived CDR1 and CDR2 are KGHDR and SFDVKD. CDR3 size: 16 residues. V lost 0 bases to trimming and J lost 4 bases, with 13 bases between them. The CDR3: CATSDLVLRGPDTQYF. CDR3 nucleotides: TGTGCCACCAGTGATTTGGTTTTGCGGGGCCCAGATACGCAGTATTTT.

The chain couples TRBV6-2 or TRBV6-3 to TRBJ2-7; 7 bases agree with TRBD1. CDR3 length equals 15 residues. CDR1 is MNHEY, CDR2 SVGEGT, per germline. Losses at the gene ends were 0 bases for V and 6 bases for J; bases not matched to a gene: 8. CDR3 protein: CASSYSRTGFSEQYF. In DNA form, the CDR3 reads TGTGCCAGCAGTTACTCGAGGACAGGATTCAGCGAGCAGTACTTC.

The V call is TRBV20-1, the J call TRBJ2-7; weak D call: TRBD1 (5 bases). V was clipped by 6 bases and J by 4 bases, with 13 bases between them. The CDR3 has 12 residues. Germline V lookup: CDR1 DFQATT, CDR2 SNEGSKA (reference sequence). Written as DNA, the CDR3 is TGCAGTGCCCCTGGGGCTACTTACGAGCAGTACTTC. Protein sequence: CSAPGATYEQYF.

The sample holds a few counts of this clonotype. V usage is TRBV10-3 and J usage is TRBJ2-4; the D is unclear. Per the germline V gene, CDR1 is ENHRY and CDR2 is SYGVKD. V was clipped by 8 bases and J by 8 bases, with 10 bases between them. The CDR3 length is 11 residues. CDR3 protein: CAIASSYIQYF. CDR3 coding DNA: TGTGCCATCGCCTCATCGTACATTCAGTACTTC.

The chain carries TRBV4-1 and TRBJ2-7; 8 bases align to TRBD2. Looked up from germline, CDR1 is MGHRA and CDR2 is YSYEKL. V was clipped by 1 base and J by 6 bases; unmatched bases: 11. The CDR3 totals 16 residues. The CDR3 sequence is CASSQVLAGLIVEQYF. The CDR3 nucleotides are TGCGCCAGCAGCCAAGTCCTAGCGGGCCTTATCGTCGAGCAGTACTTC.

The chain combines TRBV7-2 with TRBJ2-4, with D perhaps given as TRBD1 or TRBD2 (6 bases each). This CDR3 contains 15 residues. Germline CDR1 reads SGHTA; CDR2 reads FQGNSA. V gave up 2 bases and J gave up 5 bases, with 13 bases separating them. CDR3 DNA: TGTGCCAGCAGCTTAAACGGGGGCCAGGAAAACATTCAGTACTTC. It yields the protein CASSLNGGQENIQYF.

This clonotype was seen only a few times. The rearrangement joins TRBV7-9 to TRBJ2-3; TRBD2 is a possible D gene (6 bases). The V gene's germline CDR1 is SEHNR and CDR2 FQNEAQ (reference sequence). V lost 2 bases and J 6 bases, leaving 15 bases between the germline ends. This CDR3 contains 15 residues. The CDR3 sequence: CASSLTENRGDTQYF. The CDR3 coding sequence is TGTGCCAGCAGCTTAACAGAGAACCGGGGGGATACGCAGTATTTT.

This clonotype was picked up one time. This chain links TRBV27 with TRBJ2-7; perhaps TRBD2 as D (6 bases). The CDR3 is made up of 14 amino acids. Germline CDR1 reads MNHEY; CDR2 reads SMNVEV (reference sequence). Trimming shortened V by 6 bases and J by 3 bases, and 15 bases separated the two germline ends. CDR3 sequence: CASRRTAGLYEQYF. CDR3 coding DNA: TGTGCCAGCAGACGAACAGCGGGCCTCTACGAGCAGTACTTC.

The chain couples TRBV2 to TRBJ1-2; D gene ambiguous. The germline CDR1 and CDR2 sequences are SNHLY and FYNNEI. This CDR3 has 12 amino acids. V dropped 8 bases and J dropped 7 bases, with 14 bases sitting between them. The CDR3 DNA is TGTGCCAGCTGGGGTGGTGTTGTTGGCTACACCTTC. It codes for CASWGGVVGYTF. Complete variable domain (other parts from reference TRBV2 and TRBJ1-2): EPEVTQTPSHQVTQMGQEVILRCVPISNHLYFYWYRQILGQKVEFLVSFYNNEISEKSEIFDDQFSVERPDGSNFTLKIRSTKLEDSAMYFCASWGGVVGYTFGSGTRLTVV.

The V and J genes are TRBV11-2 and TRBJ1-1; D is undetermined. This CDR3 contains 12 residues. Looked up from germline, CDR1 is SGHAT and CDR2 is FQNNGV. V dropped 4 bases and J dropped 8 bases, with 11 bases sitting between them. CDR3 residues: CASSWVEAEAFF. CDR3 in DNA: TGTGCCAGCAGCTGGGTGGAGGCGGAAGCTTTCTTT.

The J gene is TRBJ1-4, the V gene TRBV7-2; D remains unclear. Germline V CDR1 and CDR2: SGHTA, FQGNSA. The CDR3 covers 13 residues. V was clipped by 6 bases and J by 0 bases, with 5 bases between them. Here the CDR3 DNA reads TGTGCCAGCAGTTGGGCAACTAATGAAAAACTGTTTTTT. It translates to CASSWATNEKLFF.

In regard to this clonotype: A single base separates this from a much larger clone, so it may be a read error. The chain links TRBV4-1 to TRBJ2-5; D is unclear. Looked up from germline, CDR1 is MGHRA and CDR2 is YSYEKL. This CDR3 spans 13 amino acids. CDR3 sequence reads: CASSQALEETQCF. In DNA form, the CDR3 reads TGCGCCAGCAGCCAGGCTTTAGAAGAGACCCAGTGCTTC.